This TCR beta chain was found in a study of human T cells and chemical hapten exposure (dated by TCRdb to 2020 to 2022). In the study overall: For sensitization, 2% DPC in acetone was applied to a roughly 2 cm by roughly 2 cm area of upper inner arm skin. Patients additionally received weekly therapeutic DPC doses to the scalp throughout the approximately 22-week study period. Patch testing was performed on the upper back with Finn chambers containing 0.01% DPC, and the patch tests were scored after 6 days according to International Contact Dermatitis Research Group standards. Most of the patients in the cohort were female, and the cohort covered alopecia areata with under or over 50% scalp involvement, alopecia totalis and alopecia universalis. Libraries were pooled for sequencing, and variation in per-sample TCR yields was attributed mainly to small differences in library volumes within the pool. This study followed changes in the peripheral blood TCR repertoire in vivo during primary and secondary sensitization of alopecia patients to the hapten diphenylcyclopropenone (DPC). Patient blood was sampled pre-sensitization (week 0) and at 2, 6 and about 24 weeks after DPC sensitization. Approximately 30 alopecia patients provided blood for TCR sequencing at one to four time points (pre-sensitization, 2, 6 and 24 weeks). Study-wide conclusions, independent of this receptor: The number of PT1 expanded TCRs positively correlated with patch test score, significant at thresholds 8, 16 and 32 but not 4. No change with DPC sensitization was found in the number of TCRs above 1 in 1000 frequency, and no evidence of global repertoire structure alterations was found. Repeated subsampling changed both the strength of the expansion versus patch-test correlation and the threshold at which that correlation became significant. Significantly more large CDR3 similarity clusters were formed by expanded TCRs than by pre-sensitization or healthy control sets, consistent with antigen-driven responses. Because every patient had alopecia, a presumed autoimmune disease, the patients' immune response might differ from that of healthy individuals.

V is pruned by 4 bases and J by 3 bases, leaving 5 bases of the junction without a gene match. Spanning cysteine to valine, the CDR3 consists of 14 amino acids. The only DNA kept is the CDR3, 42 bases in frame from the first base. CDR1 MNHEY and CDR2 SVGEGT were looked up in the germline V gene. Receptor amplification or capture employed RACE. Instrument used: NextSeq 500. During library preparation, unique molecular identifiers were attached to individual cDNA molecules so that TCRs could be counted quantitatively and reproducibly. Each blood RNA sample was used to sequence both TCR alpha and TCR beta chains. The published analysis was carried out like this. The median number of TCRs per sample was roughly 100,000, ranging from about 20,000 to 700,000. The Decombinator software suite was used to annotate V, J and CDR3 in the TCR reads. To make PS versus PT1 abundance plots, every sample was subsampled to the same number of TCRs (28,000). TCRs were defined as expanded if absent before sensitization and observed at least eight times at the 2-week time point. The raw public reads went through TCRdb reprocessing: fastp at Q25, MiXCR clone calling, in-frame beta chains kept. Rows matching on CDR3 protein sequence are summarized as one entry with the most common DNA and genes. The V and J calls were not made by the authors but by TCRdb's processing. The sample yields some 90,000 distinct CDR3 sequences; around 7.9% were counted once. Of the sample, roughly 2.6% falls within the top ten clones.

What this sample's time point label stands for: pre-sensitization, week 0. The treatment or condition label of this sample denotes: therapeutic diphenylcyclopropenone sensitization with weekly scalp DPC. At every patch-test visit, the blood draw took place before the patch test was put on. Eligible patients were aged 18 to 70, diagnosed with alopecia, deemed suitable for DPC therapy, and excluded if pregnant. Unfractionated whole blood was collected in Tempus Blood RNA tubes, and total RNA was extracted from that blood. In its sample, this clonotype was seen many times. Its antigen has not been determined. Base qualities are not at hand, and no much larger clone is one base apart.

The specimen comprised whole blood, sampled in connection with sensitization to the hapten diphenylcyclopropenone (DPC). The clonotype was recovered from a man in his forties or fifties with alopecia areata. Some clones in this sample may be carry-over from other donors' samples. The sequence is built from TRBV6-2 or TRBV6-3 and TRBJ2-7, with TRBD1 identical over 8 junction bases. CDR3 reads: CASSSTGGLYEQYV. The sequence in DNA is TGTGCCAGCAGTTCAACAGGGGGTCTCTACGAGCAGTACGTC.